Listed here are 14 T cell receptor beta chains from one sample, sequenced in a study of T-cell memory formation after mild COVID-19. TCRdb itself ran the 5' RACE reads through MiXCR, one entry per CDR3 protein. The sample shows about 620,000 distinct CDR3 sequences, under 20% of them seen only once. The sample consisted of PBMCs or a T cell subset sorted from them (not recorded which). These receptors all stem from an adult woman who had mild COVID-19 (a few samples of this study predate the infection). Cell type and time point are not known.

This clonotype was found a few times. The J gene is TRBJ1-6, the V gene TRBV7-3; 8 bases line up with TRBD1. Germline loops: CDR1 SGHTA, CDR2 FQGTGA. The CDR3 runs to 14 residues. With 4 bases clipped from V and 9 bases from J, the junction kept 5 bases outside the gene matches. In nucleotides, the CDR3 is TGTGCCAGCAGCTCCGGACAGGGCGGTTCACCCCTCCACTTT. As protein: CASSSGQGGSPLHF.

In this sample, this clonotype turned up a few times. This chain uses TRBV6-5 with TRBJ2-1, with D maybe TRBD2 (5 bases). Germline-derived CDR1 and CDR2 are MNHEY and SVGAGI. The ends were cut back, 6 bases at V and 0 bases at J, with 18 bases in the middle. The CDR3 runs to 17 residues. The CDR3 region has the DNA TGTGCCAGCAGCTTTACATGGACTCCTAGCTCCTACAATGAGCAGTTCTTC. Translated, it gives CASSFTWTPSSYNEQFF.

This clonotype was found many times. This chain connects TRBV7-9 to TRBJ2-4, with D unresolved. The CDR3 is 15 residues long. V was clipped by 1 base and J by 1 base, with 8 bases between them. Germline V gives CDR1 SEHNR, CDR2 FQNEAQ (reference sequence). In DNA form, the CDR3 reads TGTGCCAGCAGCTTAGGCCAGACGGCCAAAAACATTCAGTACTTC. It codes for CASSLGQTAKNIQYF. Combining the CDR3 with reference TRBV7-9 and TRBJ2-4 gives the whole variable domain DTGVSQNPRHKITKRGQNVTFRCDPISEHNRLYWYRQTLGQGPEFLTYFQNEAQLEKSRLLSDRFSAERPKGSFSTLEIQRTEQGDSAMYLCASSLGQTAKNIQYFGAGTRLSVL.

The genes are TRBV7-2 and TRBJ2-7, with TRBD2 matching 7 bases. The CDR3 is 13 amino acids. Germline CDR1 reads SGHTA; CDR2 reads FQGNSA. Trimming cost V 7 bases and J 5 bases; bases outside gene matches: 8. In DNA, the CDR3 is TGTGCCAGCACCCAAACTAGCGTCCACGAGCAGTACTTC. Translating gives CASTQTSVHEQYF.

The chain links TRBV6-5 to TRBJ1-2, with unresolved D. CDR1 is MNHEY and CDR2 is SVGAGI in the germline V gene. The CDR3 sequence is 12 residues long. Trimming removed 5 bases at V and 8 bases at J, with 12 bases between. This chain's CDR3 is CASSLKGGGYTF. For the CDR3, the DNA is TGTGCCAGCAGTCTAAAGGGAGGCGGCTACACCTTC.

V usage is TRBV30 and J usage is TRBJ2-2; possibly TRBD1 for D (6 bases). CDR3 length equals 14 residues. The V end was cut by 3 bases, the J end by 5 bases, with 13 bases between. Germline CDR1 and CDR2: GTSNPN and SVGIG (reference sequence). This chain's CDR3 is CAWSLLGATGELFF. For the CDR3, the DNA is TGTGCCTGGAGCCTTTTGGGGGCTACCGGGGAGCTGTTTTTT.

The chain carries TRBV5-1 and TRBJ2-2, with a possible D match to TRBD2 (5 bases). Germline CDR1 reads SGHRS; CDR2 reads YFSETQ. V was shortened by 0 bases and J by 4 bases, with 7 bases between the two germline ends. The CDR3 loop spans 14 amino acids. The CDR3 DNA reads TGCGCCAGCAGCTTGGGGGAGACCACCGGGGAGCTGTTTTTT. It translates to CASSLGETTGELFF.

The chain is built from TRBV6-5 and TRBJ2-2; unclear D gene. The CDR3 is 12 amino acids. Per germline, CDR1 MNHEY and CDR2 SVGAGI. The V end was cut by 7 bases, the J end by 4 bases, with 7 bases between. CDR3 amino acids: CASKLVTGELFF. The CDR3 DNA is TGTGCCAGCAAGTTAGTCACCGGGGAGCTGTTTTTT.

This clonotype was detected a few times. V is TRBV24-1 and J is TRBJ1-5, with a weak D call TRBD1 (5 bases). There are 16 residues in the CDR3. Trimming pared 0 bases from V and 3 bases from J, leaving 11 bases between. Germline lookup yields CDR1 KGHDR and CDR2 SFDVKD. CDR3: CATSDLKGPDNQPQHF. CDR3 coding DNA: TGTGCCACCAGTGATTTGAAGGGGCCTGACAATCAGCCCCAGCATTTT.

This clonotype has a handful of counts. The V call is TRBV7-2, the J call TRBJ2-3, with TRBD2 as a possible D gene (7 bases). There are 17 residues in the CDR3. The germline CDR1 and CDR2 sequences are SGHTA and FQGNSA. Trimming removed 4 bases from V and 2 bases from J, with 19 bases in between. DNA for the CDR3: TGTGCCAGCAGCTCTCGTCTGCGGGGGCAAGCCACAGATACGCAGTATTTT. Translating gives CASSSRLRGQATDTQYF. Complete variable domain (other parts from reference TRBV7-2 and TRBJ2-3): GAGVSQSPSNKVTEKGKDVELRCDPISGHTALYWYRQSLGQGLEFLIYFQGNSAPDKSGLPSDRFSAERTGGSVSTLTIQRTQQEDSAVYLCASSSRLRGQATDTQYFGPGTRLTVL.

The chain carries TRBV7-9 and TRBJ1-1; D call uncertain. The CDR3 is 12 amino acids. From germline, CDR1 is SEHNR and CDR2 FQNEAQ (reference sequence). The V end lost 11 bases, the J end lost 1 base, and 11 bases lay between the germline ends. The CDR3 here is CAGKTGNTEAFF. The DNA for the CDR3 is TGTGCCGGAAAAACGGGGAACACTGAAGCTTTCTTT.

This clonotype was seen a few times. The gene calls are TRBV10-3 and TRBJ1-1; D possibly corresponds to TRBD1 (5 bases). With 6 bases removed from V and 6 bases from J, the gap between germline ends came to 17 bases. CDR1 ENHRY and CDR2 SYGVKD come from the germline V gene. The CDR3 is made up of 14 amino acids. The CDR3 region is CAISGLGGDAEAFF. The CDR3 bases are TGTGCCATCAGCGGACTGGGAGGGGACGCTGAAGCTTTCTTT.

This sequence joins TRBV6-5 and TRBJ2-7, with 9 bases lining up with TRBD1. In germline, CDR1 is MNHEY, CDR2 SVGAGI. V lost 8 bases to trimming and J lost 3 bases; unmatched junction nucleotides: 2. The CDR3 covers 12 residues. This CDR3 is CASGTGFYEQYF. In nucleotides, the CDR3 is TGTGCCAGCGGGACAGGGTTCTACGAGCAGTACTTC.

This chain links TRBV30 with TRBJ2-7, with 7 nucleotides matching TRBD2. CDR1 and CDR2 from the germline V gene are GTSNPN and SVGIG (reference sequence). This CDR3 has 13 amino acids. The J segment lost 3 bases and the V segment lost 8 bases, leaving 10 bases of the junction unmatched. CDR3 DNA: TGTGCCGGCGCGGGGGTTGGAATCTACGAGCAGTACTTC. This codes for CAGAGVGIYEQYF.